These 9 T cell receptor beta chains share one sample of origin, sequenced in a study of blood T cell repertoires in COVID-19. TCRdb's copy holds only in-frame clones and misses some; the assay was immunoSEQ multiplex PCR. The table has around 18,000 clones, roughly 80% seen once. Sequences were obtained from peripheral blood. All receptors come from an elderly man with acute or convalescent COVID-19.

The chain carries TRBV7-6 and TRBJ2-2; 11 bases map to TRBD2. The V and J ends lost 8 bases and 4 bases, in that order; junction bases with no gene match: 9. The CDR3 extends over 16 amino acids. Germline lookup yields CDR1 SGHVS and CDR2 FNYEAQ. Here the CDR3 DNA reads TGTGCCAGCTCTTTAGCGGGGGGGCCGGGCACCGGGGAGCTGTTTTTT. It is translated as CASSLAGGPGTGELFF.

The chain uses TRBV7-9 and TRBJ1-1; tentatively, D is TRBD1 (6 bases). Between the trimmed V and J ends, which lost 5 bases and 5 bases, there was a span of 15 bases. This CDR3 is 14 amino acids long. Germline V gives CDR1 SEHNR, CDR2 FQNEAQ (reference sequence). DNA for the CDR3: TGTGCCAGCAGCCGGGACACTCCTCGGACTGAAGCTTTCTTT. Translated, it gives CASSRDTPRTEAFF.

The CDR3 nucleotides read TGCGCCAGCAGCCAAGATCCGGGGCCCACGGGGGCTGAAGCTTTCTTT. Translating gives CASSQDPGPTGAEAFF. This chain connects TRBV4-3 to TRBJ1-1; a possible D gene is TRBD1 (5 bases). V lost 0 bases to trimming and J lost 6 bases, with 17 bases between them. Per germline, CDR1 LGHNA and CDR2 YSLEER. The CDR3 sequence is 16 residues long.

The V gene is TRBV18, the J gene TRBJ2-7, with 7 bases fitting TRBD2. The CDR3 runs 15 residues. Germline V lookup: CDR1 KGHSH, CDR2 LQKENI. The ends lost 3 bases at V and 7 bases at J; junction bases unmatched: 12. CDR3 DNA: TGTGCCAGCTCACCCCCTGAGGGAGGGGCAAGGGAGCAGTACTTC. Protein product: CASSPPEGGAREQYF.

The V gene is TRBV4-2, the J gene TRBJ2-1, with D tentatively TRBD2 (5 bases). The CDR3 spans 15 residues. Germline CDR1 reads LGHNA; CDR2 reads YNFKEQ. Trimming stripped 3 bases from V and 7 bases from J, with 16 bases between. CDR3 sequence (DNA): TGTGCCAGCAGCCAGTACAGTATCGGGAAAAATGAGCAGTTCTTC. Its translation is CASSQYSIGKNEQFF.

Here the CDR3 DNA reads TGTGCCAGCAGCTCCGGACAGGGGAACACTGAAGCTTTCTTT. Its protein product is CASSSGQGNTEAFF. The V call is TRBV7-2, the J call TRBJ1-1, with 8 bases identical to TRBD1. Germline loops: CDR1 SGHTA, CDR2 FQGNSA. The length of the CDR3 is 14 residues. J gave up 1 base and V 4 bases, and 2 bases lay outside the gene matches.

This clone has only one observation. The V gene is TRBV19, the J gene TRBJ1-1; D is perhaps TRBD1 (6 bases). Trimming left V 8 bases short and J 1 base short, with 17 bases between. The CDR3 has 15 amino acids. Germline assignment: CDR1 LNHDA and CDR2 SQIVND (reference sequence). The CDR3 loop is CASRRSSQGNTEAFF. For the CDR3, the DNA is TGTGCCAGTCGGCGGTCCTCACAGGGGAACACTGAAGCTTTCTTT.

The V call is TRBV28, the J call TRBJ2-4; 14 nucleotides align to TRBD2. The CDR3 has 18 residues. Germline lookup yields CDR1 MDHEN and CDR2 SYDVKM. V trimming: 4 bases; J trimming: 1 base; junction bases outside the gene matches: 6. The CDR3: CASSSGLAGALAKNIQYF. DNA for the CDR3: TGTGCCAGCAGTTCGGGACTAGCGGGGGCCCTCGCCAAAAACATTCAGTACTTC.

The chain couples TRBV2 to TRBJ1-1, with a weak D call TRBD1 (6 bases). Germline lookup yields CDR1 SNHLY and CDR2 FYNNEI. This CDR3 is built from 16 residues. V was trimmed by 8 bases and J by 0 bases, leaving 19 bases between them. The CDR3, as DNA: TGTGCCAGCTCACCCGGACAGCTCGTCATGAACACTGAAGCTTTCTTT. It yields the protein CASSPGQLVMNTEAFF.